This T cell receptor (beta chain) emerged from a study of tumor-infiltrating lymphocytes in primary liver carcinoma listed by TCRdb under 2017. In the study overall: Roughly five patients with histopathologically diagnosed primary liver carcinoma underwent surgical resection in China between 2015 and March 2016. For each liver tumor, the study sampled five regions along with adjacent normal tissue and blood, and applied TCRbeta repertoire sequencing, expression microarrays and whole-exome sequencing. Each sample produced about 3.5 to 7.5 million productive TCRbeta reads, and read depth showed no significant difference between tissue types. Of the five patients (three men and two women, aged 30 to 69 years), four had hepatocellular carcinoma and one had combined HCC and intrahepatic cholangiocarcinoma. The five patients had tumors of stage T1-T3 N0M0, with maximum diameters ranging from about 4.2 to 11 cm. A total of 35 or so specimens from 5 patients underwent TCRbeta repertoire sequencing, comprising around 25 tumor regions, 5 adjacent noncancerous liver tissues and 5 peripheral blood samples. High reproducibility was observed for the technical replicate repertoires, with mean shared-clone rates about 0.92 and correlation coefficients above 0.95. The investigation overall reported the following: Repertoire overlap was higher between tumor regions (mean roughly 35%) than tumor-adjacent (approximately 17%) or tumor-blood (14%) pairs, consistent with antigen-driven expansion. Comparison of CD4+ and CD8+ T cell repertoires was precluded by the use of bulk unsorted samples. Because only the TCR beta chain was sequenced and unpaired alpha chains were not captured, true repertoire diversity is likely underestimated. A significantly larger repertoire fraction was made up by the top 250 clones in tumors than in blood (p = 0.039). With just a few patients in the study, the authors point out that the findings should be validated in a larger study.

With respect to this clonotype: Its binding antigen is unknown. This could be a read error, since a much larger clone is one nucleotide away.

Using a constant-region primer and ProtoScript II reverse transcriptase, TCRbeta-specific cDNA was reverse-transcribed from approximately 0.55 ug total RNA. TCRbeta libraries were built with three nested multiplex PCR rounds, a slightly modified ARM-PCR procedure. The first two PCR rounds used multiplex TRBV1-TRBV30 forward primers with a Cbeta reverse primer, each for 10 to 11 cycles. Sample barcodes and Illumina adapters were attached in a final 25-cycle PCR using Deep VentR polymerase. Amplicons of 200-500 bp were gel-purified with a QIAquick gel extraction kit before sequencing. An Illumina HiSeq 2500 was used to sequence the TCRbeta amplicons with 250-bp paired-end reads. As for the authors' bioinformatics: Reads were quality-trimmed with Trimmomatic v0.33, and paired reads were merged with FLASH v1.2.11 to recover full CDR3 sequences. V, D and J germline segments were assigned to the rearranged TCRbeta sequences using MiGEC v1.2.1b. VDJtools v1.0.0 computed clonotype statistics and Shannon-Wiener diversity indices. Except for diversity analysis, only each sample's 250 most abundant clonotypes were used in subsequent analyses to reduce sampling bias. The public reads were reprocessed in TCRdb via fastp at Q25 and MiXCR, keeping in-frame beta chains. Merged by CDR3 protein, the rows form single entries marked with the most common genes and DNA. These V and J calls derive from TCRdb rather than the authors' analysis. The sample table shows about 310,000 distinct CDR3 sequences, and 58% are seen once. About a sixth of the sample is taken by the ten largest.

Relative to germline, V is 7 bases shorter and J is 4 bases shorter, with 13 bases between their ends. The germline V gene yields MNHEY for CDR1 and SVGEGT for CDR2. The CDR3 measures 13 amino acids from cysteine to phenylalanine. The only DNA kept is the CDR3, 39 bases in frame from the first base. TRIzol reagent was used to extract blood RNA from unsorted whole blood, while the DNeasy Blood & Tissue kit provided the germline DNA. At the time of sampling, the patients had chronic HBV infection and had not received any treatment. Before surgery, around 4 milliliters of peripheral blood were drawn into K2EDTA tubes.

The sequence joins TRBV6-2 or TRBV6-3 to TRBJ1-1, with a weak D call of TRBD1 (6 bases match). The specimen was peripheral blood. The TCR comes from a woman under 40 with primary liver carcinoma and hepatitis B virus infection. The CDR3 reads CASKKRGGTEAFF. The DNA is TGTGCCAGCAAAAAGAGAGGGGGCACTGAAGCTTTCTTT.